Shown below are 9 T cell receptor beta chains from a single sample sequenced in a study of blood T cell repertoires in COVID-19. The data were produced by immunoSEQ multiplex PCR, yet TCRdb's version contains in-frame clones alone and is incomplete. The sample consists of under 200,000 clones, approximately 77% of them appearing once. Sequenced: PBMCs or T cells enriched from blood (not recorded which). These receptors originate from a man aged 60-69 years who had recovered from COVID-19.

The chain combines TRBV7-9 with TRBJ2-5; 7 nucleotides agree with TRBD1. CDR1 is SEHNR, CDR2 FQNEAQ, per germline (reference sequence). The CDR3 runs to 13 residues. V shed 3 bases, J shed 5 bases, and the junction held 3 bases outside the gene matches. The CDR3 is CASSFDRAETQYF. The CDR3, as DNA: TGTGCCAGCAGCTTTGACAGGGCCGAGACCCAGTACTTC.

The chain joins TRBV5-4 to TRBJ2-1; 10 positions match TRBD2. J gave up 4 bases and V 5 bases, and 6 bases lay outside the gene matches. The CDR3 has 15 residues. CDR1 and CDR2 (germline): SGHNT, YYREEE (reference sequence). The CDR3 DNA is TGTGCCAGCAGGCCGCTAGCGGGGGAATACAATGAGCAGTTCTTC. Its protein product is CASRPLAGEYNEQFF.

The chain couples TRBV28 to TRBJ2-3; TRBD2 is a possible D gene (5 bases). Deletions cut 6 bases from V and 2 bases from J, with 18 bases between. Germline assignment: CDR1 MDHEN and CDR2 SYDVKM. This CDR3 is built from 16 residues. The CDR3 region has the DNA TGTGCCAGCAGCGCACCGGGTCTCGGGGACACAGATACGCAGTATTTT. It encodes CASSAPGLGDTDTQYF.

The CDR3 DNA sequence: TGTGCCAGCAGCTTGGACAGACTGCAGTTCTTC. It encodes CASSLDRLQFF. J is TRBJ2-1 and V is TRBV28, with D perhaps matching TRBD1 (6 bases). The CDR3 covers 11 residues. The germline V gene encodes CDR1 MDHEN and CDR2 SYDVKM. The germline V and J ends were trimmed by 6 bases and 12 bases, with 12 bases remaining between them.

The chain combines TRBV5-4 with TRBJ2-3, with unresolved D. This CDR3 contains 13 residues. Trimming took off 0 bases at V and 4 bases at J, with 6 bases between the two ends. The germline V gene has CDR1 SGHNT and CDR2 YYREEE (reference sequence). The CDR3 reads CASSLVGSDTQYF. The CDR3, as DNA: TGTGCCAGCAGCTTGGTCGGTTCAGATACGCAGTATTTT.

The chain couples TRBV9 to TRBJ2-7; 12 bases are a match to TRBD1. Germline assignment: CDR1 SGDLS and CDR2 YYNGEE. After removal of 3 bases from V and 7 bases from J, the junction contained 5 bases not matched to a gene. The CDR3 runs 14 residues. The CDR3, as DNA: TGTGCCAGCAGCGGGGGACAGGGGGCGAGAGAGCAGTACTTC. This codes for CASSGGQGAREQYF.

This rearrangement joins TRBV28 to TRBJ2-5; D is perhaps TRBD2 (6 bases). Germline lookup yields CDR1 MDHEN and CDR2 SYDVKM. V shed 7 bases and J shed 2 bases, with 17 bases lying between them. The CDR3 length is 15 residues. The CDR3: CASITTQGLQETQYF. Written as DNA, the CDR3 is TGTGCCAGCATTACGACCCAGGGACTGCAAGAGACCCAGTACTTC.

The chain carries TRBV7-2 and TRBJ2-7; 9 positions agree with TRBD1. CDR1 SGHTA and CDR2 FQGNSA come from the germline V gene. This CDR3 region has 15 residues. With V trimmed by 0 bases and J by 6 bases, 6 bases remained unmatched. The CDR3 spells CASSLAPGQGGEQYF. The CDR3 coding sequence is TGTGCCAGCAGCTTAGCGCCGGGACAGGGTGGCGAGCAGTACTTC.

By proportion, this clone is medium-sized. V is TRBV6-4 and J is TRBJ2-4, with 7 nucleotides matching TRBD1. The ends lost 0 bases at V and 6 bases at J; junction bases unmatched: 5. The germline V gene has CDR1 MRHNA and CDR2 SNTAGT. The CDR3 contains 15 residues. The CDR3 here is CASSDSNTGVNIQYF. DNA of the CDR3: TGTGCCAGCAGTGACTCGAACACAGGGGTAAACATTCAGTACTTC.